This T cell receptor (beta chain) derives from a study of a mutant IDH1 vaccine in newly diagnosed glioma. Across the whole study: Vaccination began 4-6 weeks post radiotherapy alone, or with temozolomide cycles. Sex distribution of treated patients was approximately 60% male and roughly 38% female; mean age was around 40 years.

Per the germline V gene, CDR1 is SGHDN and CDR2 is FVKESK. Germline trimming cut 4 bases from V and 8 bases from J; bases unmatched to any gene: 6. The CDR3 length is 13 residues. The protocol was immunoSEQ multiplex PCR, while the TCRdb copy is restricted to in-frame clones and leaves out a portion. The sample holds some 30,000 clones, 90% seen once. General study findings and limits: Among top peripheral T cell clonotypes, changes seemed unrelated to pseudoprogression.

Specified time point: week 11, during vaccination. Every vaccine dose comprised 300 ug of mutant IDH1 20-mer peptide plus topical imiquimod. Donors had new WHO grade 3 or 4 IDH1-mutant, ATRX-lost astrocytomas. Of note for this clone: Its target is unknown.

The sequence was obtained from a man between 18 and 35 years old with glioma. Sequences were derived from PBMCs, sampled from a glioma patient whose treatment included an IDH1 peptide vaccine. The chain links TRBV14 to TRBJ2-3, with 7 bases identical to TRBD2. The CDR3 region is CASSPFAGVTQYF. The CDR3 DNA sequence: TGTGCCAGCAGCCCTTTTGCGGGAGTTACGCAGTATTTT.